A single sample is the source of the 20 T cell receptor beta chains below, sequenced in a study of cytomegalovirus exposure and HLA in healthy donors listed by TCRdb under 2017. Libraries were built with the immunoSEQ multiplex PCR assay. The table comes from immuneACCESS by way of TCRdb, which keeps in-frame sequences with V and J called. Part of the clones is missing from these tables; in studies checked, under half for an unresolved V gene and the rest for unknown reasons. The sample has over 150,000 clones on record, around nine tenths of them singletons. The top ten clones comprise about a fifth of the sample. The sequencing input was PBMCs. The receptors were gathered from a man aged 18 to 30 in good health and CMV-seropositive.

This clone was recorded only once. The gene calls are TRBV2 and TRBJ2-5; TRBD1 matches 9 bases. The CDR3 is 13 residues long. With 6 bases clipped from V and 7 bases from J, the junction kept 6 bases outside the gene matches. Germline V CDR1 and CDR2: SNHLY, FYNNEI. Here the CDR3 DNA reads TGTGCCAGCAGAATCGGACAGGGGACGACCCAGTACTTC. It is translated as CASRIGQGTTQYF.

The V and J genes are TRBV25-1 and TRBJ1-5; D possibly corresponds to TRBD1 (5 bases). Trimming removed 2 bases at V and 2 bases at J, with 10 bases between. Per germline, CDR1 MGHDK and CDR2 SYGVNS. This CDR3 has 15 residues. The chain's CDR3 is CASSERGGGNQPQHF. CDR3 DNA sequence: TGTGCCAGCAGTGAAAGGGGAGGAGGCAATCAGCCCCAGCATTTT.

This rearrangement joins TRBV19 to TRBJ2-5, with TRBD2 matching 10 bases. CDR1 LNHDA and CDR2 SQIVND come from the germline V gene (reference sequence). CDR3 size: 15 residues. The trim removed 5 bases at V and 1 base at J, leaving 4 bases unmatched. CDR3 residues: CASSSLAGAQETQYF. The CDR3 DNA sequence: TGTGCCAGTAGTTCCCTAGCGGGGGCCCAAGAGACCCAGTACTTC.

In its sample, this clone was seen once. The V call is TRBV7-8, the J call TRBJ1-3; 9 bases line up with TRBD1. The CDR3 has 16 amino acids. Losses at the gene ends were 5 bases for V and 0 bases for J; bases not matched to a gene: 5. The germline CDR1 and CDR2 sequences are SGHVS and FQNEAQ. The CDR3 DNA reads as TGTGCCAGCAGCGTACAGGGGGCCCTCTCTGGAAACACCATATATTTT. Amino acid sequence: CASSVQGALSGNTIYF.

The chain couples TRBV30 to TRBJ2-1, with D possibly being TRBD2 (6 bases). The CDR3 totals 16 residues. CDR1 and CDR2 (germline): GTSNPN, SVGIG (reference sequence). Trimming left V 0 bases short and J 7 bases short, with 19 bases between. The CDR3, as DNA: TGTGCCTGGAGTGTAGGGTACGGGAGAGAGGAGAATGAGCAGTTCTTC. Protein: CAWSVGYGREENEQFF.

The table lists this clone with a count of one. This chain connects TRBV10-3 to TRBJ2-5, with a weak D call TRBD1 (6 bases). This CDR3 spans 13 amino acids. Germline CDR1 is ENHRY and CDR2 is SYGVKD. V lost 10 bases and J 0 bases, leaving 12 bases between the germline ends. The CDR3 DNA follows: TGTGCCACTGGCCAGGGGAACCAAGAGACCCAGTACTTC. Translated, it gives CATGQGNQETQYF.

The J gene is TRBJ2-2, the V gene TRBV5-1; D call uncertain. Germline V CDR1 and CDR2: SGHRS, YFSETQ. The CDR3 contains 14 residues. Trimming left V 0 bases short and J 6 bases short, with 9 bases between. The DNA of the CDR3 is TGCGCCAGCAGCTTGGGTACGGGTGCCGGGGAGCTGTTTTTT. Its protein product is CASSLGTGAGELFF. Looking up the rest from reference TRBV5-1 and TRBJ2-2 gives the full variable domain: KAGVTQTPRYLIKTRGQQVTLSCSPISGHRSVSWYQQTPGQGLQFLFEYFSETQRNKGNFPGRFSGRQFSNSRSEMNVSTLELGDSALYLCASSLGTGAGELFFGEGSRLTVL.

In DNA form, the CDR3 reads TGTGCCAGCAGTTTGGAGCTTCCAAGCTCCTACAATGAGCAGTTCTTC. It codes for CASSLELPSSYNEQFF. The chain links TRBV27 to TRBJ2-1; no clear D gene. Germline V CDR1 and CDR2: MNHEY, SMNVEV (reference sequence). This CDR3 region has 16 residues. Trimming removed 3 bases at V and 0 bases at J, with 12 bases between.

The V gene is TRBV29-1, the J gene TRBJ2-1, with 9 bases identical to TRBD2. Germline V gene lookup returns CDR1 SQVTM and CDR2 ANQGSEA. The CDR3 loop spans 14 amino acids. The V segment lost 3 bases and the J segment 6 bases; nucleotides outside the gene matches: 6. CDR3 sequence reads: CSVDGLAGSNEQFF. In nucleotides, the CDR3 is TGCAGCGTTGATGGGCTAGCGGGGAGCAATGAGCAGTTCTTC.

The chain has TRBV7-2 and TRBJ2-1, with D hard to call. Germline values: CDR1 SGHTA, CDR2 FQGNSA. The V end was cut by 5 bases, the J end by 13 bases, with 18 bases between. The CDR3 extends over 13 amino acids. DNA for the CDR3: TGTGCCAGCAGCCCATACCCCGAGAGTCGCCAGTTCTTC. Translated, it gives CASSPYPESRQFF. The full variable domain, completed using reference TRBV7-2 and TRBJ2-1, is GAGVSQSPSNKVTEKGKDVELRCDPISGHTALYWYRQSLGQGLEFLIYFQGNSAPDKSGLPSDRFSAERTGGSVSTLTIQRTQQEDSAVYLCASSPYPESRQFFGPGTRLTVL.

V gene TRBV2 combines with J gene TRBJ2-3; D gene unclear. This CDR3 has 14 amino acids. V was trimmed by 6 bases and J by 0 bases, leaving 10 bases between them. Germline assignment: CDR1 SNHLY and CDR2 FYNNEI. The CDR3 here is CASRNTTSTDTQYF. The CDR3, as DNA: TGTGCCAGCAGGAACACCACCAGCACAGATACGCAGTATTTT.

The V and J genes are TRBV5-6 and TRBJ2-7; 9 bases match TRBD1. This CDR3 region has 16 residues. With V trimmed by 4 bases and J by 1 base, 9 bases remained unmatched. Germline V CDR1 and CDR2: SGHDT, YYEEEE. Written as DNA, the CDR3 is TGTGCCAGCAGCCCGGTCGGGACAGGGTCTTCCTACGAGCAGTACTTC. It specifies CASSPVGTGSSYEQYF.

This chain joins TRBV6-5 and TRBJ2-3; weak D call: TRBD2 (5 bases). CDR1 and CDR2 (germline): MNHEY, SVGAGI. V gave up 4 bases and J gave up 0 bases, with 11 bases separating them. This CDR3 has 15 amino acids. The CDR3 spells CASSFRGASTDTQYF. CDR3 in DNA: TGTGCCAGCAGTTTCCGGGGAGCTAGCACAGATACGCAGTATTTT.

The chain links TRBV4-2 to TRBJ1-1; D remains unclear. CDR1 and CDR2 (germline): LGHNA, YNFKEQ. Trimming removed 3 bases from V and 4 bases from J, with 15 bases in between. The CDR3 contains 15 residues. The CDR3 DNA is TGTGCCAGCAGCCAGACATTAAGCGGCGGCACTGAAGCTTTCTTT. It translates to CASSQTLSGGTEAFF.

The chain is built from TRBV5-1 and TRBJ2-1; weak D call: TRBD2 (6 bases). CDR3 size: 15 residues. V lost 4 bases, J lost 5 bases, and 16 bases lay in between. CDR1 and CDR2 (germline): SGHRS, YFSETQ. CDR3 amino acids: CASSHTGTYDNEQFF. The CDR3 DNA is TGCGCCAGCAGCCACACCGGGACTTACGACAATGAGCAGTTCTTC.

This chain joins TRBV14 and TRBJ2-3; 7 bases match TRBD2. The V segment lost 3 bases and the J segment 0 bases; nucleotides outside the gene matches: 3. CDR3 size: 15 residues. Germline V gene lookup returns CDR1 SGHDN and CDR2 FVKESK. DNA of the CDR3: TGTGCCAGCAGCCAGGGGCGGGAGAGCACAGATACGCAGTATTTT. Its protein product is CASSQGRESTDTQYF.

The chain recombines TRBV18 with TRBJ2-7; D possibly corresponds to TRBD2 (6 bases). V lost 5 bases and J lost 2, with 13 bases in between. The CDR3 is 14 amino acids. Germline V lookup: CDR1 KGHSH, CDR2 LQKENI. CDR3: CASSVAGTAYEQYF. The CDR3 coding sequence is TGTGCCAGCTCAGTGGCGGGAACGGCCTACGAGCAGTACTTC.

The chain has TRBV4-2 and TRBJ1-4; D possibly corresponds to TRBD1 (6 bases). Germline V gene sequence: CDR1 LGHNA, CDR2 YNFKEQ. V dropped 1 base and J dropped 7 bases, with 16 bases sitting between them. CDR3 length: 16 amino acids. The CDR3 nucleotides read TGTGCCAGCAGCCAAGGGTTGGGCCAGGGGAGTGAAAAACTGTTTTTT. This encodes CASSQGLGQGSEKLFF.

The V call is TRBV5-8, the J call TRBJ1-5; a possible D gene is TRBD1 (5 bases). The CDR3 has 15 amino acids. Germline V gene data show CDR1 as SGHTS and CDR2 as YDEGEE. V was shortened by 1 base and J by 1 base, with 9 bases between the two germline ends. The CDR3 is CASSLLPGSNQPQHF. As DNA, the CDR3 is TGTGCCAGCAGCTTGTTACCAGGGAGCAATCAGCCCCAGCATTTT.

The chain is built from TRBV6-5 and TRBJ2-1; weak D call: TRBD2 (6 bases). CDR1 is MNHEY, CDR2 SVGAGI, per germline. The CDR3 has 12 amino acids. The germline V and J ends were trimmed by 2 bases and 9 bases, with 8 bases remaining between them. CDR3 sequence reads: CASSYVRGEQFF. The CDR3 DNA reads as TGTGCCAGCAGTTACGTGCGGGGTGAGCAGTTCTTC.